These 6 T cell receptor beta chains were sequenced from one sample in a study of T cell responses to AZD1222 COVID-19 vaccine (dated by TCRdb to the early 2020s). The sample's time point label is to be understood as: baseline before first vaccination. Preparation of the library involved the immunoSEQ multiplex PCR assay. The table was pulled from immuneACCESS by TCRdb, which kept in-frame rearrangements only. Such tables lose some clones; where checked, under half of the loss comes from unresolved V genes, and the rest has no known cause. The sample yields approximately 120,000 clones; about 88% were counted once. The ten most abundant clones make up roughly 18% of the sample. Sequenced here: peripheral blood, sampled on day 0 of AZD1222 vaccination. All receptors derive from an adult in good health.

Only a few counts were recorded for this clone. The J gene is TRBJ2-2, the V gene TRBV5-1; D is unresolved. CDR1 is SGHRS, CDR2 YFSETQ, per germline. The CDR3 contains 13 residues. The ends were cut back, 0 bases at V and 6 bases at J, with 6 bases in the middle. Here the CDR3 DNA reads TGCGCCAGCAGCTTGGGGACCTCCGGGGAGCTGTTTTTT. This translates into CASSLGTSGELFF.

This chain links TRBV5-1 with TRBJ2-7; tentative D call: TRBD2 (6 bases). The ends were cut back, 0 bases at V and 3 bases at J, with 13 bases in the middle. This CDR3 has 15 residues. Germline V gene data show CDR1 as SGHRS and CDR2 as YFSETQ. The CDR3 is CASSLESGQNYEQYV. CDR3 DNA: TGCGCCAGCAGCTTGGAGAGCGGGCAGAACTACGAGCAGTACGTC.

The chain uses TRBV13 and TRBJ2-3; 7 nucleotides match TRBD1. With V trimmed by 5 bases and J by 1 base, 6 bases remained unmatched. The CDR3 spans 15 residues. Germline V gives CDR1 PRHDT, CDR2 FYEKMQ (reference sequence). CDR3: CASSLLGQGTDTQYF. DNA for the CDR3: TGTGCCAGCAGCCTTCTCGGACAGGGCACAGATACGCAGTATTTT.

The chain combines TRBV5-1 with TRBJ2-1; TRBD1 matches at 8 bases. The germline V gene encodes CDR1 SGHRS and CDR2 YFSETQ. V lost 6 bases and J lost 5; bases outside the gene matches: 7. This CDR3 contains 14 residues. In DNA form, the CDR3 reads TGCGCCAGCACCCGGACAGGGACCCACAATGAGCAGTTCTTC. Protein: CASTRTGTHNEQFF.

V and J are TRBV5-1 and TRBJ2-3; the D call may be TRBD1 or TRBD2 (5 bases each). CDR3 length equals 16 residues. Germline assignment: CDR1 SGHRS and CDR2 YFSETQ. V was cut by 0 bases and J by 2 bases, with 13 bases left in between. The CDR3 DNA is TGCGCCAGCAGCTTGGGGCTCCCCGGGGCCACAGATACGCAGTATTTT. Translated: CASSLGLPGATDTQYF.

For the CDR3, the DNA is TGTGCCAGAGGGTCGTACAGGAACTTACGCTATGGCTACACCTTC. Protein: CARGSYRNLRYGYTF. This sequence joins TRBV6-4 and TRBJ1-2, with a tentative D call TRBD1 (5 bases). V gave up 9 bases and J gave up 4 bases, with 21 bases separating them. Germline CDR1 is MRHNA and CDR2 is SNTAGT. This CDR3 is built from 15 residues.